The T cell receptor beta chain under discussion was sequenced for a study of chemoradiotherapy in HPV16-positive cancers. Study in general: Candidate HPV-specific T-cell clones and common TCR motifs came from functional assays in a couple of HPV16-positive patients. Study-wide points: During treatment, candidate HPV-specific clones and E7-related motifs expanded in tumor.

Assay: immunoSEQ multiplex PCR; the TCRdb copy retains only in-frame clones and omits some. The table has roughly 16,000 clones, more than 70% seen once. This clone came up a few times. The antigen is undetermined. The sequence came from a human donor with HPV-associated anogenital cancer. The sample was taken from a patient who underwent chemoradiotherapy.

CDR3 sequence: CASSVRWSTDTQYF. CDR3 sequence (DNA): TGTGCCAGCAGCGTACGTTGGAGCACAGATACGCAGTATTTT. This chain uses TRBV9 with TRBJ2-3; D not resolved. Germline V CDR1 and CDR2: SGDLS, YYNGEE. With 1 base removed from V and 0 bases from J, the gap between germline ends came to 6 bases. The CDR3 length is 14 residues.